The TCR beta chain under discussion was sequenced for a study of blood T cell repertoires in COVID-19. Recovery among Cohort 3 donors was established by two negative PCRs, clearance, or symptom resolution. Sequencing used immunoSEQ multiplex PCR; TCRdb keeps in-frame clones, though not all of them. The sample shows 250,000 to 400,000 clones, around 87% of them seen only once. V gave up 5 bases and J gave up 0 bases, with 11 bases separating them. The CDR3 consists of 14 residues. The V gene's germline CDR1 is SGHDN and CDR2 FVKESK. J is TRBJ2-7 and V is TRBV14; D is uncertain. Source material: PBMCs or T cells enriched from blood (not recorded which). The clonotype originates from a woman aged 30 to 39 who had recovered from COVID-19. CDR3 sequence (DNA): TGTGCCAGCAGCGCCCAGACTGTCTCCTACGAGCAGTACTTC. Its translation: CASSAQTVSYEQYF. Full variable domain (rest looked up from reference TRBV14 and TRBJ2-7): EAGVTQFPSHSVIEKGQTVTLRCDPISGHDNLYWYRRVMGKEIKFLLHFVKESKQDESGMPNNRFLAERTGGTYSTLKVQPAELEDSGVYFCASSAQTVSYEQYFGPGTRLTVT.